These 14 T cell receptor beta chains were all obtained from the same sample, sequenced in a study of neoadjuvant anti-PD-1 for oral cavity cancer. Time point noted: after neoadjuvant nivolumab, at surgical resection. The data were produced by immunoSEQ multiplex PCR, yet TCRdb's version contains in-frame clones alone and is incomplete. The data contain some 61,000 clones, roughly 81% of them singletons. The specimen was PBMCs, collected after nivolumab (anti-PD-1) treatment. These TCRs come from a person between 40 and 80 years old with oral cavity squamous cell carcinoma.

J is TRBJ1-1 and V is TRBV19, with no clear D. The CDR3 is 13 amino acids. Germline-derived CDR1 and CDR2 are LNHDA and SQIVND (reference sequence). The V and J ends lost 4 bases and 1 base respectively, with 7 bases between them. CDR3 loop: CASSTIPNTEAFF. The CDR3 DNA reads TGTGCCAGTAGTACCATACCGAACACTGAAGCTTTCTTT.

This chain links TRBV5-4 with TRBJ1-2; D uncertain. With 0 bases removed from V and 12 bases from J, the gap between germline ends came to 21 bases. The CDR3 spans 15 residues. Looked up from germline, CDR1 is SGHNT and CDR2 is YYREEE (reference sequence). In DNA, the CDR3 is TGTGCCAGCAGCTTGGTTGGCCCTATGGCCATGGAAAACACCTTC. This gives the protein CASSLVGPMAMENTF.

This rearrangement joins TRBV5-4 to TRBJ1-2, with TRBD1 as a possible D gene (6 bases). The CDR3 runs 15 residues. The germline V and J ends were trimmed by 1 base and 6 bases, with 16 bases remaining between them. From germline, CDR1 is SGHNT and CDR2 YYREEE (reference sequence). CDR3 in amino acids: CASSLSTGLYHGYTF. DNA for the CDR3: TGTGCCAGCAGCTTGAGCACAGGGCTTTATCATGGCTACACCTTC.

The chain uses TRBV2 and TRBJ2-2, with D hard to call. The CDR3 is made up of 12 amino acids. CDR1 and CDR2 from the germline V gene are SNHLY and FYNNEI. V shed 6 bases and J shed 3 bases, with 5 bases lying between them. Here the CDR3 DNA reads TGTGCCAGCAGGCGTGACACCGGGGAGCTGTTTTTT. Its protein is CASRRDTGELFF.

V is TRBV5-1 and J is TRBJ2-2; 8 bases are shared with TRBD1. This CDR3 region has 14 residues. Trimming took 7 bases from V and 3 from J; bases not matched to a gene: 5. Germline V gene data show CDR1 as SGHRS and CDR2 as YFSETQ. The CDR3 is CASQSTGDTGELFF. DNA for the CDR3: TGCGCCAGCCAATCGACAGGGGACACCGGGGAGCTGTTTTTT.

This clone has only a few counts. The chain is built from TRBV23-1 and TRBJ2-2; a weak D match, TRBD2 (5 bases). TRBV23-1 is noted as an ORF with a role that remains uncertain. V gave up 6 bases and J gave up 0 bases, with 17 bases separating them. This CDR3 region has 17 residues. CDR3 in amino acids: CASSRKGLAPNTGELFF. CDR3 in DNA: TGCGCCAGCAGCCGAAAAGGGCTAGCCCCGAACACCGGGGAGCTGTTTTTT.

The J gene is TRBJ1-4, the V gene TRBV30, with unresolved D. This CDR3 has 12 amino acids. Trimming removed 0 bases from V and 7 bases from J, with 6 bases in between. Germline assignment: CDR1 GTSNPN and CDR2 SVGIG (reference sequence). The CDR3 here is CAWSVFGEKLFF. CDR3 bases: TGTGCCTGGAGTGTATTCGGTGAAAAACTGTTTTTT.

The chain is built from TRBV14 and TRBJ2-3, with TRBD2 matching 7 bases. This CDR3 region has 17 residues. Germline V gives CDR1 SGHDN, CDR2 FVKESK. V shed 0 bases, J shed 2 bases, and the junction held 8 bases outside the gene matches. The CDR3 DNA sequence: TGTGCCAGCAGCCAAGATCCGGCTAGCGGTTTCACAGATACGCAGTATTTT. Translation: CASSQDPASGFTDTQYF.

This clone turned up a few times. The rearrangement uses TRBV2 and TRBJ2-3; D could derive from TRBD1 or TRBD2 (5 bases each). The CDR3 is made up of 12 amino acids. CDR1 and CDR2 (germline): SNHLY, FYNNEI. Trimming took off 6 bases at V and 4 bases at J, with 8 bases between the two ends. For the CDR3, the DNA is TGTGCCAGCAGGGGGGAGCCAGATACGCAGTATTTT. This codes for CASRGEPDTQYF. Combining the CDR3 with reference TRBV2 and TRBJ2-3 gives the whole variable domain EPEVTQTPSHQVTQMGQEVILRCVPISNHLYFYWYRQILGQKVEFLVSFYNNEISEKSEIFDDQFSVERPDGSNFTLKIRSTKLEDSAMYFCASRGEPDTQYFGPGTRLTVL.

This clone was detected a few times. J is TRBJ2-7 and V is TRBV6-9; 9 bases map to TRBD1. Trimming cost V 6 bases and J 2 bases; bases outside gene matches: 11. CDR3 length: 16 amino acids. CDR1 is MNHGY and CDR2 is SVAAGI in the germline V gene. As DNA, the CDR3 is TGTGCCAGCAGATCCCGCCGGGACAGGGAAACCTACGAGCAGTACTTC. Its protein product is CASRSRRDRETYEQYF.

The chain recombines TRBV6-6 with TRBJ2-7, with TRBD2 matching 14 bases. The germline V gene has CDR1 MNHNY and CDR2 SVGAGI (reference sequence). The trim removed 5 bases at V and 3 bases at J, leaving 3 bases unmatched. This CDR3 comprises 15 residues. CDR3 residues: CASSHGTSGSYEQYF. CDR3 DNA sequence: TGTGCCAGCAGTCACGGGACTAGCGGGAGCTACGAGCAGTACTTC.

The CDR3 loop is CASSLGQGGGEKLFF. The CDR3 DNA reads TGTGCCAGCAGCTTAGGACAGGGTGGCGGGGAAAAACTGTTTTTT. The V gene is TRBV7-8, the J gene TRBJ1-4; 7 nucleotides align to TRBD1. CDR1 is SGHVS, CDR2 FQNEAQ, per germline. The CDR3 totals 15 residues. J lost 8 bases, V lost 1 base, and 7 bases had no gene match.

The chain combines TRBV14 with TRBJ2-1, with TRBD2 matching over 8 bases. V was pared by 4 bases and J by 6 bases, with 8 bases of the junction left unmatched. The CDR3 length is 15 residues. CDR1 and CDR2 (germline): SGHDN, FVKESK. CDR3 bases: TGTGCCAGCAGCCCCCTTAGCGGGATGTCCAATGAGCAGTTCTTC. This translates into CASSPLSGMSNEQFF. The entire variable domain, with the rest obtained from reference TRBV14 and TRBJ2-1, is as follows: EAGVTQFPSHSVIEKGQTVTLRCDPISGHDNLYWYRRVMGKEIKFLLHFVKESKQDESGMPNNRFLAERTGGTYSTLKVQPAELEDSGVYFCASSPLSGMSNEQFFGPGTRLTVL.

This chain connects TRBV30 to TRBJ1-2; D is uncertain. The germline CDR1 and CDR2 sequences are GTSNPN and SVGIG (reference sequence). CDR3 length: 13 amino acids. V was pared by 0 bases and J by 4 bases, with 9 bases between. The CDR3 loop reads CAWSVTGAYGYTF. The CDR3 DNA follows: TGTGCCTGGAGTGTAACGGGCGCCTATGGCTACACCTTC.